The sequence of this TCR beta chain was determined in a study of OX40 agonist ivuxolimab in advanced cancers. This clone was recorded a few times. Antigen: not known. The study's findings and limits: In the 0.1 to 3.0 mg/kg range, CD4+ and CD8+ blood T cells had expanded clonally by week 6.

Profiling relied on immunoSEQ multiplex PCR, and the TCRdb table lists in-frame clones only, not all of them. The data hold approximately 11,000 clones, with 60% to 70% observed a single time. Patients who had autoimmune disease history or got systemic immunosuppression were left out. Trimming removed 0 bases from V and 0 bases from J, with 15 bases in between. Germline values: CDR1 SQVTM, CDR2 ANQGSEA. The CDR3 is 18 residues long. Material: CD4+ or CD8+ T cells sorted from blood, obtained in a trial of the OX40 agonist ivuxolimab. The J gene is TRBJ2-6, the V gene TRBV29-1; D gene uncertain. The source of this sequence is an adult with an advanced solid tumor such as melanoma, head and neck, liver or kidney cancer. CDR3 DNA sequence: TGCAGCGTTGAAGACCCGGATTCCCAATTCTCTGGGGCCAACGTCCTGACTTTC. Its translation: CSVEDPDSQFSGANVLTF.